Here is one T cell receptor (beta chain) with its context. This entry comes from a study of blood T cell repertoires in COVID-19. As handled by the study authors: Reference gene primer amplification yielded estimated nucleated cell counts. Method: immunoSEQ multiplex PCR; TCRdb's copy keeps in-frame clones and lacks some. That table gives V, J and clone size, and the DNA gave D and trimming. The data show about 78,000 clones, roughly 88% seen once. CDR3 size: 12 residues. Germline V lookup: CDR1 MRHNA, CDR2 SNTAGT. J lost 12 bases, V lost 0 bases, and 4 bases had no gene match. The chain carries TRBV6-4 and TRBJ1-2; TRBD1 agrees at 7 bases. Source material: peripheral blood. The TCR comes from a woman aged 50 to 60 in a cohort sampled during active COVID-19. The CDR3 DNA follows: TGTGCCAGCAGTGACTCGACAGGGCGCCACACCTTC. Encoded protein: CASSDSTGRHTF.